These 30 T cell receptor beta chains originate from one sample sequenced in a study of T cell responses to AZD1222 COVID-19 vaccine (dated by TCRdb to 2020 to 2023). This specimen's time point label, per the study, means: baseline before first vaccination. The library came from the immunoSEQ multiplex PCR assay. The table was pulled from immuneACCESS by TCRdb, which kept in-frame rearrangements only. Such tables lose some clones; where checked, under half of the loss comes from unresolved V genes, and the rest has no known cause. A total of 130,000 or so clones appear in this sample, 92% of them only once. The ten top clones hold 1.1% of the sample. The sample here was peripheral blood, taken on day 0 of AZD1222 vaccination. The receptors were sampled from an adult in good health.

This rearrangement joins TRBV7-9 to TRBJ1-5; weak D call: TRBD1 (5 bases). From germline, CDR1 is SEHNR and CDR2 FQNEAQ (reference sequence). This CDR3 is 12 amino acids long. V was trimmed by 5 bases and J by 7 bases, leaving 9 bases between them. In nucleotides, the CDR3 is TGTGCCAGCAGCGAGGGGACCCAGCCCCAGCATTTT. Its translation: CASSEGTQPQHF. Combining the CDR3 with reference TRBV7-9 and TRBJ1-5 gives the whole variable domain DTGVSQNPRHKITKRGQNVTFRCDPISEHNRLYWYRQTLGQGPEFLTYFQNEAQLEKSRLLSDRFSAERPKGSFSTLEIQRTEQGDSAMYLCASSEGTQPQHFGDGTRLSIL.

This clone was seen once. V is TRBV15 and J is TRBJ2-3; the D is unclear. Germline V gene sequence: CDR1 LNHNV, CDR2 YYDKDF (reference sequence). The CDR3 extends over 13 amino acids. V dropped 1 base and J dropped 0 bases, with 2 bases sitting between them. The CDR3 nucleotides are TGTGCCACCAGCAGAGGTAGCACAGATACGCAGTATTTT. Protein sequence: CATSRGSTDTQYF. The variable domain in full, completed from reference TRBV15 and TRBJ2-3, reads DAMVIQNPRYQVTQFGKPVTLSCSQTLNHNVMYWYQQKSSQAPKLLFHYYDKDFNNEADTPDNFQSRRPNTSFCFLDIRSPGLGDTAMYLCATSRGSTDTQYFGPGTRLTVL.

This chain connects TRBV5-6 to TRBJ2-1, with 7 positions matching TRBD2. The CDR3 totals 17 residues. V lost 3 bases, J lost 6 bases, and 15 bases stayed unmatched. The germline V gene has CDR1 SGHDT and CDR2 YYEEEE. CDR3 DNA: TGTGCCAGCAGCTCGCTGGGTAGAGGGAGGGCCACCAATGAGCAGTTCTTC. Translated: CASSSLGRGRATNEQFF.

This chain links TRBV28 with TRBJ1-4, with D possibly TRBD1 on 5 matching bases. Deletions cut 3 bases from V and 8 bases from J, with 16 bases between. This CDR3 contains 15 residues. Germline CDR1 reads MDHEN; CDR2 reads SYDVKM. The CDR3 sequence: CASSFVGREWEKLFF. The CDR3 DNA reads TGTGCCAGCAGTTTCGTAGGCAGGGAATGGGAAAAACTGTTTTTT.

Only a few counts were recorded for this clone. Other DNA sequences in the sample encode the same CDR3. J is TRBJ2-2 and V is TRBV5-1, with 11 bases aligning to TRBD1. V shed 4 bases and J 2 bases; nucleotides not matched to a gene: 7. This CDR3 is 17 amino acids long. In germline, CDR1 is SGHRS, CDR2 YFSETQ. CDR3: CASSLKRTGGNTGELFF. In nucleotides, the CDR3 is TGCGCCAGCAGCCTAAAGAGGACAGGGGGCAACACCGGGGAGCTGTTTTTT.

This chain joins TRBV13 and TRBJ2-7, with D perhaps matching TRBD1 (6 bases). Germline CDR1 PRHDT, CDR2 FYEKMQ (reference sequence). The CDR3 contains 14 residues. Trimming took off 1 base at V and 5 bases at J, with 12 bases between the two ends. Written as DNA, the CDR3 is TGTGCCAGCAGCTTAGTGTCAGGGGATCACGAGCAGTACTTC. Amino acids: CASSLVSGDHEQYF.

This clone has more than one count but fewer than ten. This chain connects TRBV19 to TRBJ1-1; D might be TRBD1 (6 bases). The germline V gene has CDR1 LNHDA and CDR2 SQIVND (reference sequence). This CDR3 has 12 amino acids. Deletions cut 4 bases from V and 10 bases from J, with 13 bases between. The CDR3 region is CASSKLQGPAFF. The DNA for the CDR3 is TGTGCCAGTAGTAAACTACAGGGACCAGCTTTCTTT.

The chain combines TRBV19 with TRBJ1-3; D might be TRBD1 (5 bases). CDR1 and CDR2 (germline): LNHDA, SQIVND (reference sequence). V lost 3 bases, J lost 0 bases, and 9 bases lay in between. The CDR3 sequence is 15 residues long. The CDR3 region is CASSIDSHSGNTIYF. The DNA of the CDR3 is TGTGCCAGTAGTATTGACAGTCACTCTGGAAACACCATATATTTT. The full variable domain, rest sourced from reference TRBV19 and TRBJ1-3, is DGGITQSPKYLFRKEGQNVTLSCEQNLNHDAMYWYRQDPGQGLRLIYYSQIVNDFQKGDIAEGYSVSREKKESFPLTVTSAQKNPTAFYLCASSIDSHSGNTIYFGEGSWLTVV.

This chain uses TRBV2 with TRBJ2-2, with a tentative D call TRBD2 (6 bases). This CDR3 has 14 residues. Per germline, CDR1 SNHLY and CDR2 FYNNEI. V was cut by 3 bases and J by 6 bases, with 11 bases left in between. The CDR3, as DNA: TGTGCCAGCAGTGAGCGGGGCCAGGCCGGGGAGCTGTTTTTT. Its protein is CASSERGQAGELFF. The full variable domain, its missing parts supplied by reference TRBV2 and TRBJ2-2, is EPEVTQTPSHQVTQMGQEVILRCVPISNHLYFYWYRQILGQKVEFLVSFYNNEISEKSEIFDDQFSVERPDGSNFTLKIRSTKLEDSAMYFCASSERGQAGELFFGEGSRLTVL.

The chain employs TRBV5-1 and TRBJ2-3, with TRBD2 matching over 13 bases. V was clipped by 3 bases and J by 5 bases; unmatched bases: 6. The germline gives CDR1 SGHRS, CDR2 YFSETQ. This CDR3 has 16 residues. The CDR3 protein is CASSYGLAGVGDTQYF. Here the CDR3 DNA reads TGCGCCAGCAGCTATGGACTAGCGGGAGTAGGAGATACGCAGTATTTT.

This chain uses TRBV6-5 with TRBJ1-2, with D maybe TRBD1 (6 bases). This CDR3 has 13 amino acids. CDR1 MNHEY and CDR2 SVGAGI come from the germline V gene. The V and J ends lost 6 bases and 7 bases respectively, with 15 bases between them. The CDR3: CASRGAGARGYTF. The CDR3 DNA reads TGTGCCAGCAGGGGGGCAGGGGCGCGTGGCTACACCTTC.

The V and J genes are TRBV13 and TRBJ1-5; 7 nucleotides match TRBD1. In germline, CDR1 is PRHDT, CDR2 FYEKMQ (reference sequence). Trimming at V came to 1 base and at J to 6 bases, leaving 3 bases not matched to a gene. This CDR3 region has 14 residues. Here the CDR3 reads CASSLAGGRQPQHF. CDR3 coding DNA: TGTGCCAGCAGCTTAGCAGGGGGACGTCAGCCCCAGCATTTT.

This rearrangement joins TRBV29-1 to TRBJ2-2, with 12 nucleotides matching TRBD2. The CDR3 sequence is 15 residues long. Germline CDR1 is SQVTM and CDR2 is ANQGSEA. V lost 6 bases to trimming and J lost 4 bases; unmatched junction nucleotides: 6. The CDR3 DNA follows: TGCAGCGTGGCTGGACTAGCGGGACGCACCGGGGAGCTGTTTTTT. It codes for CSVAGLAGRTGELFF.

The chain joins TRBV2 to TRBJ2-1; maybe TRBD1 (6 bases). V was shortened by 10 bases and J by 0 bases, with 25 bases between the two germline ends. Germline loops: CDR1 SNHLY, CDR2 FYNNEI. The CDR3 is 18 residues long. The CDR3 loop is CAIPGRDKPLSSYNEQFF. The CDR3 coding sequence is TGTGCCATCCCAGGTCGGGACAAACCCCTAAGCTCCTACAATGAGCAGTTCTTC.

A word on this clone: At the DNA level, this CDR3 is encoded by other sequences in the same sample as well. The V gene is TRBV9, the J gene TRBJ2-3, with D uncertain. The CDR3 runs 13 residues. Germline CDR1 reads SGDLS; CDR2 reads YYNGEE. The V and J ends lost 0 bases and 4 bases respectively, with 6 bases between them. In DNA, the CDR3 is TGTGCCAGCAGCGTAGGTTCACCAGATACGCAGTATTTT. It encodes CASSVGSPDTQYF.

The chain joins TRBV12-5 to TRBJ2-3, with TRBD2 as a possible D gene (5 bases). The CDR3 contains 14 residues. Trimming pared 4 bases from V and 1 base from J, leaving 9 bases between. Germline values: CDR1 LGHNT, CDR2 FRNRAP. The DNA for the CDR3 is TGTGCTAGTGGTTCCCCGAGGGGCACAGATACGCAGTATTTT. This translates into CASGSPRGTDTQYF.

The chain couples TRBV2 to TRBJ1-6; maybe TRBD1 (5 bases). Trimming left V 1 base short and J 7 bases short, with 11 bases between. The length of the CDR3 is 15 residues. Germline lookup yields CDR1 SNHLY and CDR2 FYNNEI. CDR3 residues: CASSEEGFGNSPLHF. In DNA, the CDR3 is TGTGCCAGCAGTGAAGAGGGGTTCGGGAATTCACCCCTCCACTTT.

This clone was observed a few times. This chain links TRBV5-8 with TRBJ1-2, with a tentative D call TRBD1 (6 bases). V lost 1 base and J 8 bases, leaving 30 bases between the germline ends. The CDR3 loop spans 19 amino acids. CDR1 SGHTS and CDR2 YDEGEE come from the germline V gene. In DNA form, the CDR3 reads TGTGCCAGCAGCTTGTATACTACGGCAGGGGACCCAACACCTTACGGCTACACCTTC. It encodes CASSLYTTAGDPTPYGYTF.

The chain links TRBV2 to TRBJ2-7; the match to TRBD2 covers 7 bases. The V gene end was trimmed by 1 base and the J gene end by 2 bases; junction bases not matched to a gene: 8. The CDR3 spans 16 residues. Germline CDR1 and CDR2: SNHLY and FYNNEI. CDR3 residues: CASSEGVLAEAYEQYF. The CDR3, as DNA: TGTGCCAGCAGTGAAGGTGTTCTAGCGGAAGCCTACGAGCAGTACTTC.

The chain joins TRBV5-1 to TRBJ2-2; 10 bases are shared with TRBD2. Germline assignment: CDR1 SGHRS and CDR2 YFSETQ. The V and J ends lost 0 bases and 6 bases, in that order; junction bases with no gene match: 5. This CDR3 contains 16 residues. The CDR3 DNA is TGCGCCAGCAGCTTGGGGCTAGCGGGAGTTTCCGGGGAGCTGTTTTTT. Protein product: CASSLGLAGVSGELFF.

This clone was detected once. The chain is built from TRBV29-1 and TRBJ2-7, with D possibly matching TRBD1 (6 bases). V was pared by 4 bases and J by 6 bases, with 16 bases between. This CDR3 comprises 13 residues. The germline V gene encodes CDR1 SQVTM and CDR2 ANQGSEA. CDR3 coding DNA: TGCAGCGTTGGGGGGCAGGAGAGGGCCGAGCAGTACTTC. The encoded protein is CSVGGQERAEQYF.

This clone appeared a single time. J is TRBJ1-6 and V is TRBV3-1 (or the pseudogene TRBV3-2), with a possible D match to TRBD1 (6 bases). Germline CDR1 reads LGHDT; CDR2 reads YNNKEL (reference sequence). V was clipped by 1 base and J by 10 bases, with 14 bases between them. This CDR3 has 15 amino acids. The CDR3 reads CASSQGTGYDSPLHF. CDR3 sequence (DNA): TGTGCCAGCAGCCAAGGCACAGGGTACGACTCACCCCTCCACTTT.

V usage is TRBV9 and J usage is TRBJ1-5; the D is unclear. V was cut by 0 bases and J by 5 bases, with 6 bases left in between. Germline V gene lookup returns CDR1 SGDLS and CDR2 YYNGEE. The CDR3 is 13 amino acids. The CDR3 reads CASSVGPDQPQHF. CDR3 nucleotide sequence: TGTGCCAGCAGCGTAGGGCCCGATCAGCCCCAGCATTTT.

The CDR3 protein is CASSRGTELFF. DNA for the CDR3: TGTGCCAGCAGCCGCGGGACAGAGCTGTTTTTT. The chain has TRBV7-2 and TRBJ1-4; 7 nucleotides agree with TRBD1. The CDR3 loop spans 11 amino acids. Germline CDR1 and CDR2: SGHTA and FQGNSA. V trimming: 5 bases; J trimming: 14 bases; junction bases outside the gene matches: 5.

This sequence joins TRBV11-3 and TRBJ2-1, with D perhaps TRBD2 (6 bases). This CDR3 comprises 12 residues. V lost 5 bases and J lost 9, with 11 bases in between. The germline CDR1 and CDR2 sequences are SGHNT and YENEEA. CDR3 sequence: CASSPGGLEQFF. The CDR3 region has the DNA TGTGCCAGCAGCCCCGGGGGTCTTGAGCAGTTCTTC.

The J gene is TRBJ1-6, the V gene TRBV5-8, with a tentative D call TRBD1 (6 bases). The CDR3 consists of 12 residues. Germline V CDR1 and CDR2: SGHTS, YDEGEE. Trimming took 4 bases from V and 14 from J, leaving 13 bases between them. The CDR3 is CASSLDSPTLHF. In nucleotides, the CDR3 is TGTGCCAGCAGCCTGGACAGTCCGACCCTCCACTTT.

The CDR3 is CASSIVAGQNIQYF. The DNA of the CDR3 is TGTGCCAGTAGTATAGTGGCAGGGCAAAACATTCAGTACTTC. The chain carries TRBV19 and TRBJ2-4; maybe TRBD1 (5 bases). Germline V lookup: CDR1 LNHDA, CDR2 SQIVND (reference sequence). This CDR3 has 14 residues. V lost 1 base and J 5 bases, leaving 9 bases between the germline ends.

The CDR3 loop is CAIRQGYNSPLHF. CDR3 sequence (DNA): TGTGCCATCAGACAGGGCTATAATTCACCCCTCCACTTT. The V gene is TRBV10-3, the J gene TRBJ1-6; D is possibly TRBD1 (6 bases). CDR1 ENHRY and CDR2 SYGVKD come from the germline V gene. The length of the CDR3 is 13 residues. The V gene lost 6 bases and the J gene lost 3 bases, with 6 bases spanning the gap.

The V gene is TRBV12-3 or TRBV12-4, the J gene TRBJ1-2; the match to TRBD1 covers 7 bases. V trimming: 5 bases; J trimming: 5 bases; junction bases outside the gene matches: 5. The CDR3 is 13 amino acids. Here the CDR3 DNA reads TGTGCCAGCAGTCAACAGGGGAGGTATGGCTACACCTTC. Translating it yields CASSQQGRYGYTF.

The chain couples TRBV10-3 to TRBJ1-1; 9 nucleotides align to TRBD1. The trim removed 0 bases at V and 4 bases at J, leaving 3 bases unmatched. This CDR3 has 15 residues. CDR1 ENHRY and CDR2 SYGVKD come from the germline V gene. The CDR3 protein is CAISESPTGGTEAFF. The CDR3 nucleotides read TGTGCCATCAGTGAGTCACCGACAGGGGGCACTGAAGCTTTCTTT.